The 4 T cell receptor beta chains below were found in one sample sequenced in a study of vaccination and CD4 T cells after COVID-19. Antigens of these TCRs are unknown. The treatment denotes: 10-day PBMC culture with coronavirus spike peptide pools or control peptides (ViraFEST assay). Sequencing of cultured CD4+ T cell DNA used the Oncomine TCR Beta short-read assay. TCRdb ran MiXCR on the PCR reads and lists one entry per CDR3 protein. The data hold just under 20,000 distinct CDR3 sequences, with around 40% observed a single time. The input for sequencing was CD4+ T cells from blood, cultured in vitro, taken before SARS-CoV-2 vaccination. Source of these receptors: a human donor who received a COVID-19 vaccine.

This clonotype was counted a single time. The genes are TRBV10-1 and TRBJ2-1; 7 bases match TRBD2. Losses at the gene ends were 2 bases for V and 5 bases for J; bases not matched to a gene: 9. Germline-derived CDR1 and CDR2 are WNHNN and SYGVQD (reference sequence). The CDR3 totals 16 residues. The CDR3 spells CASSERAGRMDNEQFF. CDR3 sequence (DNA): TGCGCCAGCAGTGAGCGAGCGGGGCGGATGGACAATGAGCAGTTCTTC.

J is TRBJ1-5 and V is TRBV30, with D maybe TRBD1 (6 bases). The CDR3 extends over 16 amino acids. V was pared by 2 bases and J by 0 bases, with 14 bases between. The germline gives CDR1 GTSNPN, CDR2 SVGIG (reference sequence). The CDR3 DNA reads TGTGCCTGGAGTTTGGACAGAATTTATAGCAATCAGCCCCAGCATTTT. Amino acids: CAWSLDRIYSNQPQHF.

This chain joins TRBV6-1 and TRBJ1-2; D may be TRBD1 (6 bases). The CDR3 extends over 17 amino acids. Trimming cost V 5 bases and J 7 bases, with 26 bases left between them. Germline V gene sequence: CDR1 MNHNS, CDR2 SASEGT. This chain's CDR3 is CASSTYSTGGRSRGYTF. CDR3 in DNA: TGTGCCAGCAGTACGTACTCGACAGGTGGTAGGTCCCGTGGCTACACCTTC.

The chain combines TRBV5-1 with TRBJ2-2; 11 bases are a match to TRBD1. V lost 4 bases to trimming and J lost 6 bases; unmatched junction nucleotides: 8. This CDR3 comprises 16 residues. Germline assignment: CDR1 SGHRS and CDR2 YFSETQ. This CDR3 is CASSGRTGGAAGELFF. CDR3 sequence (DNA): TGCGCCAGCAGCGGGCGGACAGGGGGCGCGGCCGGGGAGCTGTTTTTT. The variable domain in full, completed from reference TRBV5-1 and TRBJ2-2, reads KAGVTQTPRYLIKTRGQQVTLSCSPISGHRSVSWYQQTPGQGLQFLFEYFSETQRNKGNFPGRFSGRQFSNSRSEMNVSTLELGDSALYLCASSGRTGGAAGELFFGEGSRLTVL.